What follows are 4 T cell receptor beta chains derived from one specimen sequenced in a study of a mutant IDH1 vaccine in newly diagnosed glioma. Time point denoted: week 35, safety follow-up. One vaccine dose held 300 ug of mutant IDH1 20-mer peptide and came with topical imiquimod. For these receptors, no antigen is known. TCRdb's table, derived via immunoSEQ multiplex PCR, lists solely in-frame clones and lacks some. The sample consists of tens of thousands of clones, roughly four fifths of them appearing once. This sample comprised PBMCs, obtained from a glioma patient whose treatment included an IDH1 peptide vaccine. These TCRs come from a man aged 25-45 years with glioma.

The chain recombines TRBV19 with TRBJ1-5; no definite D call. V lost 10 bases, J lost 0 bases, and 10 bases lay in between. Germline-derived CDR1 and CDR2 are LNHDA and SQIVND (reference sequence). There are 13 residues in the CDR3. As DNA, the CDR3 is TGTGCCATTGACCCCTATAGCAATCAGCCCCAGCATTTT. It is translated as CAIDPYSNQPQHF.

This clone has more than one count but fewer than ten. This rearrangement joins TRBV6-6 to TRBJ1-2, with 10 positions matching TRBD1. Trimming took 4 bases from V and 6 from J; bases not matched to a gene: 2. This CDR3 has 13 amino acids. The V gene's germline CDR1 is MNHNY and CDR2 SVGAGI (reference sequence). CDR3: CASSWGTGDGYTF. In DNA, the CDR3 is TGTGCCAGCAGTTGGGGGACAGGGGATGGCTACACCTTC.

The CDR3 region is CASSVAPSDYGYTF. As DNA, the CDR3 is TGTGCCAGCAGTGTCGCCCCGTCCGATTATGGCTACACCTTC. The gene calls are TRBV6-1 and TRBJ1-2; D remains unclear. The germline gives CDR1 MNHNS, CDR2 SASEGT. CDR3 length: 14 residues. V gave up 4 bases and J gave up 5 bases, with 14 bases separating them.

This clone was picked up a small number of times. V usage is TRBV7-9 and J usage is TRBJ1-4; D unclear. The V end lost 1 base, the J end lost 12 bases, and 9 bases lay between the germline ends. Germline loops: CDR1 SEHNR, CDR2 FQNEAQ (reference sequence). The CDR3 length is 12 residues. CDR3 DNA: TGTGCCAGCAGCTTAGGCCGTACGGAACTGTTTTTT. This translates into CASSLGRTELFF.